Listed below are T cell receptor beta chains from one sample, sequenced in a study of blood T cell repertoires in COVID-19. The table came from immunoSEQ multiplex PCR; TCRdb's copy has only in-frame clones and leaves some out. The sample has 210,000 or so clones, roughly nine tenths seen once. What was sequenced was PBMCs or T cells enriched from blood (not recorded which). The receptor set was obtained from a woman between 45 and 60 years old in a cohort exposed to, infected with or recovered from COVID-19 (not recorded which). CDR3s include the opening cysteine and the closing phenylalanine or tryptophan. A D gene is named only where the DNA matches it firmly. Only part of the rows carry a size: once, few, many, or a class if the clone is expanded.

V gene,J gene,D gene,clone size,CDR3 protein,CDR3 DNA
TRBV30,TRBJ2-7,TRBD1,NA,CAWSQSDRTKNEQYF,TGTGCCTGGAGTCAGTCGGACAGGACAAAAAACGAGCAGTACTTC
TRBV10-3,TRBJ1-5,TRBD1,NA,CAINAGGGQPQHF,TGTGCCATCAACGCAGGGGGCGGACAGCCCCAGCATTTT
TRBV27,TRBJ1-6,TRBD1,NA,CASSSGQQLPNSPLHF,TGTGCCAGCAGTTCGGGACAGCAACTGCCTAATTCACCCCTCCACTTT
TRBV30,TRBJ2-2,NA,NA,CAWSVGQLGTGELFF,TGTGCCTGGAGTGTAGGACAGTTGGGCACCGGGGAGCTGTTTTTT
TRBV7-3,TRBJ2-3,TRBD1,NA,CASSPGQGSDTQYF,TGTGCCAGCAGCCCGGGACAGGGGTCAGATACGCAGTATTTT
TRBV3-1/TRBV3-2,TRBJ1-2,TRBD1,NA,CASSQARITTGNNYGYTF,TGTGCCAGCAGCCAAGCACGAATAACGACAGGGAATAACTATGGCTACACCTTC
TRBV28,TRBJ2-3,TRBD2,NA,CASSPAGGLDTQYF,TGTGCCAGCAGTCCAGCGGGGGGGTTGGATACGCAGTATTTT
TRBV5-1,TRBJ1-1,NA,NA,CASSFGGVLNTEAFF,TGCGCCAGCAGCTTTGGAGGGGTCCTGAACACTGAAGCTTTCTTT
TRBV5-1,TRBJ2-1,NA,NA,CASSLGQGLYNEQFF,TGCGCCAGCAGCTTGGGACAGGGACTTTACAATGAGCAGTTCTTC
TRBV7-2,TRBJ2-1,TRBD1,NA,CASSPRRDRAVNEQFF,TGTGCCAGCAGCCCGAGACGGGACAGGGCTGTCAATGAGCAGTTCTTC
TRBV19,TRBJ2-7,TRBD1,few,CARRTGGILYEQYF,TGTGCCAGGAGAACAGGGGGAATTCTCTACGAGCAGTACTTC
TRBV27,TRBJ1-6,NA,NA,CASSFGGQSPLHF,TGTGCCAGCAGTTTCGGCGGACAATCACCCCTCCACTTT
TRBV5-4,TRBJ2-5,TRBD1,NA,CASSLTGQGVETQYF,TGTGCCAGCAGCTTAACGGGACAGGGGGTTGAGACCCAGTACTTC
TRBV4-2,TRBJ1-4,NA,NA,CASSQPGVQGSNEKLFF,TGTGCCAGCAGCCAACCCGGGGTTCAGGGGTCTAATGAAAAACTGTTTTTT
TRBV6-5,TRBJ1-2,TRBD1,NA,CASSRDRVGGYTF,TGTGCCAGCAGTAGGGACAGGGTCGGGGGCTACACCTTC
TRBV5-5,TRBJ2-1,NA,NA,CASSLGGGDYNEQFF,TGTGCCAGCAGCTTGGGTGGAGGGGATTACAATGAGCAGTTCTTC
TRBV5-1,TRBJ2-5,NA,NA,CASSLGRSGRKETQYF,TGCGCCAGCAGCCTCGGGCGGAGCGGCCGGAAAGAGACCCAGTACTTC
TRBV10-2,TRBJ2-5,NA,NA,CASSGSSRQETQYF,TGCGCCAGCAGTGGGTCTAGCCGACAAGAGACCCAGTACTTC
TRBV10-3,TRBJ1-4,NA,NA,CAISESGMGGEKLFF,TGTGCCATCAGTGAGTCGGGGATGGGGGGTGAAAAACTGTTTTTT
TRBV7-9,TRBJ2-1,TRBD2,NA,CASSPSTSGGGEQFF,TGTGCCAGCAGCCCTTCGACTAGCGGGGGGGGTGAGCAGTTCTTC
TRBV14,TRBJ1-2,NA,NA,CASSPTQEGGYGYTF,TGTGCCAGCAGCCCCACCCAGGAGGGCGGCTATGGCTACACCTTC
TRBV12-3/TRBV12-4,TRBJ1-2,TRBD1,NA,CASSLGDSASYTF,TGTGCCAGCAGTTTAGGGGACAGTGCATCCTACACCTTC
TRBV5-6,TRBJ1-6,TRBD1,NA,CASSLYRGQNNSPLHF,TGTGCCAGCAGCTTGTACAGGGGACAGAATAATTCACCCCTCCACTTT
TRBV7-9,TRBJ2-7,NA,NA,CASSSSGHSYEQYF,TGTGCCAGCAGCTCATCCGGACACAGCTACGAGCAGTACTTC
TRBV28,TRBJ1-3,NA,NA,CATRPGQAGNTIYF,TGTGCCACCAGACCGGGACAAGCTGGAAACACCATATATTTT
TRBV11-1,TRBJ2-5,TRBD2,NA,CASSLAGGRLAGPQETQYF,TGTGCCAGCAGCTTAGCAGGGGGGAGACTAGCGGGGCCTCAAGAGACCCAGTACTTC
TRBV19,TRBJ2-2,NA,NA,CASSIGKGSANTGELFF,TGTGCCAGTAGTATAGGGAAGGGGTCCGCGAACACCGGGGAGCTGTTTTTT
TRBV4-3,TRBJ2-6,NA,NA,CASSQDIRGSGANVLTF,TGCGCCAGCAGCCAAGATATTCGGGGCTCTGGGGCCAACGTCCTGACTTTC
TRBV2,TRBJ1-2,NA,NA,CASSEALTANYGYTF,TGTGCCAGCAGTGAAGCGCTAACAGCCAACTATGGCTACACCTTC
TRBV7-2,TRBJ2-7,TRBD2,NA,CASSSASGGAFEQYF,TGTGCCAGCAGCTCCGCTAGCGGGGGGGCCTTCGAGCAGTACTTC
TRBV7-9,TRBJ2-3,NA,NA,CASSPRGGRGTDTQYF,TGTGCCAGCAGCCCCCGGGGTGGGCGTGGCACAGATACGCAGTATTTT
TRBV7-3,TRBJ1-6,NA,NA,CASSLNPGGNSPLHF,TGTGCCAGCAGCTTAAACCCAGGCGGGAATTCACCCCTCCACTTT
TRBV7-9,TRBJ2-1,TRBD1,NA,CASSLWDSSSNEQFF,TGTGCCAGCAGCTTATGGGACAGTTCATCCAATGAGCAGTTCTTC
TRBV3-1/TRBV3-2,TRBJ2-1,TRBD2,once,CASSQATSAENEQFF,TGTGCCAGCAGCCAGGCGACTAGCGCCGAGAATGAGCAGTTCTTC
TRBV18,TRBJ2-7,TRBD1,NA,CASSPDRAEQYF,TGTGCCAGCTCGCCGGACAGGGCCGAGCAGTACTTC
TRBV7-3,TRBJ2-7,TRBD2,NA,CASSRGGMVYEQYF,TGTGCCAGCAGCCGGGGGGGAATGGTATACGAGCAGTACTTC
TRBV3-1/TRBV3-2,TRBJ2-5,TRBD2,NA,CASRCLAGKAETQYF,TGTGCCAGCAGGTGTTTAGCGGGGAAGGCTGAGACCCAGTACTTC
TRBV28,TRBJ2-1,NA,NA,CASSFRGDEQFF,TGTGCCAGCAGTTTCAGGGGGGATGAGCAGTTCTTC
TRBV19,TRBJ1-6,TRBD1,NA,CASSIDGQGLSENSPLHF,TGTGCCAGTAGTATAGACGGACAGGGCTTATCGGAGAATTCACCCCTCCACTTT
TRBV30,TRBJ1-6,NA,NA,CAWRDSIYLPLHF,TGTGCCTGGAGAGACAGTATTTACCTCCCCCTCCACTTT
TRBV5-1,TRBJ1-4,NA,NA,CASSLKAAVISEKLFF,TGCGCCAGCAGCTTAAAGGCGGCCGTCATAAGTGAAAAACTGTTTTTT
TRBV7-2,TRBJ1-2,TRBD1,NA,CASSEARGPHTF,TGTGCCAGCAGCGAAGCCAGGGGGCCGCACACCTTC
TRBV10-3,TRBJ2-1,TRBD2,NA,CAISSGGARDEQFF,TGTGCCATCAGTAGCGGGGGGGCTAGGGATGAGCAGTTCTTC
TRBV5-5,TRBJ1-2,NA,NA,CASSSAGGSSYGYTF,TGTGCCAGCAGCTCAGCCGGCGGCTCATCCTATGGCTACACCTTC
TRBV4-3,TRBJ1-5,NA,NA,CASSQDGGGQPQHF,TGCGCCAGCAGCCAAGATGGGGGCGGTCAGCCCCAGCATTTT
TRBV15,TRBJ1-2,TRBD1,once,CATSRDRTGAFGYTF,TGTGCCACCAGCAGAGATCGGACAGGGGCATTTGGCTACACCTTC
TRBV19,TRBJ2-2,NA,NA,CASSTSLNTGELFF,TGTGCCAGTAGTACTAGCTTGAACACCGGGGAGCTGTTTTTT
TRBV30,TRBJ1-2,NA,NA,CAWSLSLRTDYGYTF,TGTGCCTGGAGTCTCTCCCTCCGGACAGATTATGGCTACACCTTC
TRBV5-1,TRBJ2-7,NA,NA,CASSREASSYEQYF,TGCGCCAGCAGCCGGGAAGCGAGCTCCTACGAGCAGTACTTC
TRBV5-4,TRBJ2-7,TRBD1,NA,CASSLSTGQGYEQYF,TGTGCCAGCAGCTTGAGTACGGGACAGGGATACGAGCAGTACTTC
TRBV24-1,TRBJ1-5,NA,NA,CATSDEDRNPNQPQHF,TGTGCCACCAGTGATGAAGACAGAAACCCCAATCAGCCCCAGCATTTT
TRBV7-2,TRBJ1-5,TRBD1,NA,CASSQKSTGGGGQPQHF,TGTGCCAGCAGCCAAAAAAGTACAGGGGGCGGGGGGCAGCCCCAGCATTTT
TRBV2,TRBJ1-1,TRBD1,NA,CASTMGQGETEAFF,TGTGCCAGCACCATGGGACAGGGGGAGACTGAAGCTTTCTTT
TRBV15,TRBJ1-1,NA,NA,CATSGQNRMNTEAFF,TGTGCCACCAGTGGTCAGAACCGAATGAACACTGAAGCTTTCTTT